This TCR beta chain was sequenced during a study of Ad26.COV2.S vaccination and SARS-CoV-2 variants. Background on the study: Into the muscle, Ad26.COV2.S was dosed once or twice, 56 days apart.

Germline V gives CDR1 MNHEY, CDR2 SVGAGI. V lost 0 bases to trimming and J lost 4 bases, with 13 bases between them. The CDR3 length is 16 residues. The treatment here: over 15 received Ad26.COV2.S at low or high dose, single or two shots; several received placebo; per-sample allocation not given. Specimen acquisition occurred on day 63 following the initial vaccine or placebo injection. Ad26.COV2.S expressed prefusion-stabilized spike from the original Wuhan strain. Only in-frame clones appear in the TCRdb table, and some are missing; sequencing was by immunoSEQ multiplex PCR. Of around 320,000 clones detected, about 86% appear once; the ten largest clones hold approximately 1.9%.

Specimen: peripheral blood, collected in a trial of Ad26.COV2.S vaccine versus placebo. The sequence was collected from a person aged 18 to 59 who received the Ad26.COV2.S COVID-19 vaccine or a placebo. The genes are TRBV6-5 and TRBJ1-3; D is unclear. The CDR3 region is CASSYSSSPVGNTIYF. The CDR3 nucleotides read TGTGCCAGCAGTTACTCGAGCTCCCCAGTGGGAAACACCATATATTTT.